This T cell receptor (beta chain) was sequenced in a study of blood T cell repertoires in COVID-19 (dated by TCRdb to 2020 to 2021). Concerning the study at large: The collaborator samples originated in the United States, Italy and Spain and spanned the acute and convalescent phases of COVID-19. The prospective study material was composed of cDNA or gDNA derived from T cells, B-cell-depleted T cells, or PBMCs. The dataset comprised deeply sampled blood TCRbeta repertoires from subjects exposed to, actively infected with, or recovered from COVID-19. A freely available public database, intended as a resource for researchers studying the immune response to SARS-CoV-2, is where the repertoires were released. Samples were obtained from the ongoing ImmuneRACE study (first 160 participants) and from 1,254 subjects provided by 6 global collaborators. The sample metadata nearly always contained a de-identified subject ID, COVID-19 status, age in years and sex. Where HLA class I and class II types were available, the types were taken from metadata supplied by the sample provider, not from assay-based typing.

In the prospective study, participants were about 18 to 90 years old, resided in under 30 geographic areas of the United States, and were enrolled through a virtual design. To assign participants to cohorts, the prospective study relied on clinical history that participants themselves reported in a screening survey and a study questionnaire. ImmuneRACE Cohort 3 recovered participants were defined by two consecutive negative NP/OP PCR tests, healthcare professional clearance, or symptom resolution. In the prospective study, mobile phlebotomists collected whole blood, serum and a nasopharyngeal or oropharyngeal swab from each participant. Additional blood draws and questionnaires over a 2-month period could optionally be provided by prospective study participants. Before DNA extraction, blood samples from the prospective study were shipped at room temperature or frozen. Here V drops 4 bases and J drops 2 bases, and the junction holds 12 bases not matched to any gene. CDR1 SGHNT and CDR2 YENEEA were looked up in the germline V gene. The CDR3 runs 18 amino acids, cysteine and phenylalanine included. Only the CDR3 region is kept as DNA, spanning 54 bases read in frame from base 1.

The study at large found these results: The amount of clinical and demographic metadata varied by source and participant and was provided uncurated.

Note on this clone: Its target antigen remains unknown. Within one base of it there is no much larger clone, and no base qualities were kept.

TCRbeta CDR3 regions were amplified from genomic DNA using the immunoSEQ Assay, a bias-controlled multiplex PCR. In the source study's methods: Within the assay, amplification of reference gene primers was used to estimate how many nucleated cells each sample contained. To quantify the absolute abundance of each unique TCRbeta CDR3 rearrangement, sequence reads were collapsed and filtered. For each sample, productive Simpson clonality was calculated as the square root of Simpson's diversity index over productive rearrangements. The table was pulled from immuneACCESS by TCRdb, which kept in-frame rearrangements only. Such tables lose some clones; where checked, under half of the loss comes from unresolved V genes, and the rest has no known cause. The V and J calls and the clone size are those of that table, but D and trimming were determined from the DNA. The sample includes hundreds of thousands of clones, with around 89% observed a single time. Under 10% of the sample is taken by the ten largest.

The specimen was PBMCs or T cells enriched from blood (not recorded which). The TCR originated in a man aged 40-49 years who had recovered from COVID-19. The sequence is built from TRBV11-3 and TRBJ1-2, with 11 central nucleotides matching TRBD1. The nucleotide sequence reads as follows: TGTGCCAGCAGCTCCTGGGACAGGGGGGTAACACCCAACTATGGCTACACCTTC. This codes for CASSSWDRGVTPNYGYTF.